This TCR beta chain was found in a study of blood T cell repertoires in COVID-19. Measured with immunoSEQ multiplex PCR; TCRdb has only the in-frame clones, and not every one. The sample records about 250,000 clones, 70% to 90% being singletons. V lost 6 bases and J lost 4; bases outside the gene matches: 26. This CDR3 is built from 21 residues. The germline CDR1 and CDR2 sequences are SGHVS and FQNEAQ. This clone has a single count. The gene calls are TRBV7-8 and TRBJ2-1, with TRBD1 identical over 8 bases. The source material was PBMCs or T cells enriched from blood (not recorded which). The receptor's source is a woman in her 30s who had recovered from COVID-19. As DNA, the CDR3 is TGTGCCAGCAGACCCGGGACAGGCACTCTTGGGGCCCTTATCCTATACAATGAGCAGTTCTTC. Encoded protein: CASRPGTGTLGALILYNEQFF.